The next 14 T cell receptor beta chains were all read from a single sample in a study of shared clonotypes between healthy human individuals. Libraries were prepared by immunoSEQ multiplex PCR; TCRdb keeps only in-frame clonotypes and omits some of them. The sample has about 520,000 clones; around four fifths are singletons. Specimen: PBMCs. The receptors here all came from a woman aged 40 to 55 in good health. Some clones in this sample may be carry-over from other donors' samples.

J is TRBJ2-1 and V is TRBV6-4; D may be TRBD2 (6 bases). The V gene's germline CDR1 is MRHNA and CDR2 SNTAGT. Trimming stripped 6 bases from V and 0 bases from J, with 15 bases between. This CDR3 contains 16 residues. This CDR3 is CASSDRAGSSYNEQFF. The CDR3 nucleotides read TGTGCCAGCAGCGATCGGGCGGGAAGCTCCTACAATGAGCAGTTCTTC.

The chain recombines TRBV28 with TRBJ2-7; D is unclear. The V end lost 5 bases, the J end lost 5 bases, and 13 bases lay between the germline ends. The CDR3 has 13 amino acids. The germline CDR1 and CDR2 sequences are MDHEN and SYDVKM. CDR3 protein: CASSPRSLNEQYF. CDR3 coding DNA: TGTGCCAGCAGTCCCCGTTCGTTAAACGAGCAGTACTTC.

The chain employs TRBV7-2 and TRBJ2-1; D not certain. Germline V gives CDR1 SGHTA, CDR2 FQGNSA. V was trimmed by 5 bases and J by 7 bases, leaving 15 bases between them. The CDR3 totals 14 residues. For the CDR3, the DNA is TGTGCCAGCAGCATAGAAGGCCCTACAAATGAGCAGTTCTTC. Residues: CASSIEGPTNEQFF.

The J gene is TRBJ2-7, the V gene TRBV4-3; D possibly corresponds to TRBD1 (5 bases). V gave up 0 bases and J gave up 3 bases, with 12 bases separating them. Germline CDR1 is LGHNA and CDR2 is YSLEER. The CDR3 covers 15 residues. The DNA of the CDR3 is TGCGCCAGCAGCCAAGAAGTTGGCAGGGTCTACGAGCAGTACTTC. This translates into CASSQEVGRVYEQYF.

V gene TRBV7-6 combines with J gene TRBJ1-1, with a weak D call TRBD1 (5 bases). CDR3 size: 14 residues. Germline V gives CDR1 SGHVS, CDR2 FNYEAQ. Trimming stripped 4 bases from V and 11 bases from J, with 20 bases between. CDR3 nucleotides: TGTGCCAGCAGCTCCCAGGGAAGTCTCGCCGGGGCTTTCTTT. It specifies CASSSQGSLAGAFF.

V gene TRBV12-5 combines with J gene TRBJ2-5; D is tentatively TRBD1 or TRBD2 (6 bases each). The V and J ends lost 3 bases and 2 bases respectively, with 28 bases between them. CDR3 size: 20 residues. The germline V gene encodes CDR1 LGHNT and CDR2 FRNRAP. CDR3 nucleotides: TGTGCTAGTGGTTTTATGCGGGACAAGGTCCCGGAATCTGAGCAAGAGACCCAGTACTTC. Its translation: CASGFMRDKVPESEQETQYF.

The chain's CDR3 is CASSLITAGRDQYF. CDR3 nucleotides: TGTGCCAGCAGCTTAATAACAGCGGGGAGGGACCAGTACTTC. V usage is TRBV7-2 and J usage is TRBJ2-5; 7 positions match TRBD2. The CDR3 sequence is 14 residues long. V lost 2 bases and J lost 10; bases outside the gene matches: 10. Germline V lookup: CDR1 SGHTA, CDR2 FQGNSA.

The chain's CDR3 is CASSISRGIGETQYF. CDR3 coding DNA: TGTGCCAGTAGTATTAGTCGGGGGATAGGAGAGACCCAGTACTTC. The chain links TRBV19 to TRBJ2-5; D is possibly TRBD2 (6 bases). V shed 3 bases and J shed 4 bases, with 15 bases lying between them. CDR1 is LNHDA and CDR2 is SQIVND in the germline V gene (reference sequence). The CDR3 length is 15 residues.

The CDR3 nucleotides read TGTGCCAGCAGCGTAGCTATATTGGGTTATGAGCAGTTCTTC. This translates into CASSVAILGYEQFF. The V call is TRBV9, the J call TRBJ2-1; D not certain. Germline V gene sequence: CDR1 SGDLS, CDR2 YYNGEE. Trimming took 0 bases from V and 8 from J, leaving 12 bases between them. The CDR3 runs to 14 residues.

The rearrangement uses TRBV5-6 and TRBJ2-1; D perhaps matches TRBD1 (5 bases). Deletions cut 0 bases from V and 3 bases from J, with 13 bases between. From germline, CDR1 is SGHDT and CDR2 YYEEEE. This CDR3 has 16 amino acids. CDR3 amino acids: CASSLGQGKVYNEQFF. The CDR3 DNA is TGTGCCAGCAGCTTGGGCCAGGGCAAGGTCTACAATGAGCAGTTCTTC.

The rearrangement uses TRBV28 and TRBJ1-3; no reliable D call. CDR3 length equals 12 residues. V was pared by 6 bases and J by 3 bases, with 6 bases between. CDR1 is MDHEN, CDR2 SYDVKM, per germline. The CDR3 reads CASRGFGNTIYF. CDR3 DNA: TGTGCCAGCAGGGGTTTTGGAAACACCATATATTTT.

The rearrangement uses TRBV4-3 and TRBJ1-6, with 10 bases fitting TRBD1. V was pared by 5 bases and J by 8 bases, with 6 bases of the junction left unmatched. Looked up from germline, CDR1 is LGHNA and CDR2 is YSLEER. The length of the CDR3 is 15 residues. This CDR3 is CASSVRTGGDSPLHF. Here the CDR3 DNA reads TGCGCCAGCAGCGTAAGGACAGGGGGGGATTCACCCCTCCACTTT.

V usage is TRBV7-9 and J usage is TRBJ2-1, with 10 positions matching TRBD2. This CDR3 contains 14 residues. The trim removed 9 bases at V and 4 bases at J, leaving 6 bases unmatched. From germline, CDR1 is SEHNR and CDR2 FQNEAQ (reference sequence). The CDR3 is CASTETSGYNEQFF. CDR3 nucleotides: TGTGCCAGTACGGAGACTAGCGGGTACAATGAGCAGTTCTTC. Supplemented by reference TRBV7-9 and TRBJ2-1, the full variable domain reads DTGVSQNPRHKITKRGQNVTFRCDPISEHNRLYWYRQTLGQGPEFLTYFQNEAQLEKSRLLSDRFSAERPKGSFSTLEIQRTEQGDSAMYLCASTETSGYNEQFFGPGTRLTVL.

This sequence joins TRBV2 and TRBJ2-3; no firm D call. V was clipped by 5 bases and J by 6 bases, with 12 bases between them. This CDR3 region has 13 residues. Germline V gene sequence: CDR1 SNHLY, CDR2 FYNNEI. The CDR3 loop reads CASSSNSRDTQYF. CDR3 DNA: TGTGCCAGCAGTTCGAACTCTAGGGATACGCAGTATTTT.